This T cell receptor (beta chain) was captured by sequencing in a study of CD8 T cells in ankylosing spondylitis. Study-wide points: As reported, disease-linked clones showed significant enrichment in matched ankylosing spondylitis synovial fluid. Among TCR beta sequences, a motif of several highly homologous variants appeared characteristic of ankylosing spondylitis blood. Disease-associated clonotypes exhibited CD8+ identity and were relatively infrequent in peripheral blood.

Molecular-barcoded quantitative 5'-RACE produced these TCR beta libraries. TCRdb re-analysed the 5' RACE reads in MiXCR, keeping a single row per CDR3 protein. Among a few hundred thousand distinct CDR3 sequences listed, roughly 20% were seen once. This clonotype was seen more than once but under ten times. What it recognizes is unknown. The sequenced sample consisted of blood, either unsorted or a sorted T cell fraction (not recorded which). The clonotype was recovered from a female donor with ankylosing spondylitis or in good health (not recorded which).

The DNA of the CDR3 is TGTGCCAGCAGTTTAAGGGCAGGGGGAATGAACACTGAAGCTTTCTTT. Protein: CASSLRAGGMNTEAFF. The rearrangement joins TRBV28 to TRBJ1-1, with 7 bases aligning to TRBD1. This CDR3 has 16 amino acids. Per germline, CDR1 MDHEN and CDR2 SYDVKM. Unmatched junction bases numbered 6, after V lost 2 bases and J lost 0 bases.